Below are 24 T cell receptor beta chains sequenced from a single sample in a study of CD8+ T cells in alopecia areata. It was cDNA, reverse transcribed from extracted RNA, that served as the sequencing template. The data were produced by immunoSEQ multiplex PCR, yet TCRdb's version contains in-frame clones alone and is incomplete. Of over 100,000 clones listed, roughly three fifths are singletons. The treatment here: oral pan-JAK inhibitor, 5-10 mg twice daily. Sequencing was performed on CD8+ T cells sorted from blood, taken at week 24, from a patient treated with tofacitinib. These receptor sequences come from a human donor with alopecia areata.

The chain couples TRBV27 to TRBJ2-1; TRBD2 aligns across 8 bases. Trimming removed 5 bases from V and 4 bases from J; junction bases left unmatched: 7. The CDR3 runs to 15 residues. Germline loops: CDR1 MNHEY, CDR2 SMNVEV (reference sequence). The CDR3, as DNA: TGTGCCAGCAGTCGGGAACTAGCGGCTTACAATGAGCAGTTCTTC. It yields the protein CASSRELAAYNEQFF.

The chain uses TRBV6-5 and TRBJ2-3; possible D gene TRBD2, 5 bases. Germline V gene sequence: CDR1 MNHEY, CDR2 SVGAGI. Between the trimmed V and J ends, which lost 0 bases and 2 bases, there was a span of 12 bases. The CDR3 loop spans 16 amino acids. CDR3: CASSYSRGEVTDTQYF. CDR3 in DNA: TGTGCCAGCAGTTACTCCCGGGGTGAAGTCACAGATACGCAGTATTTT.

The V and J genes are TRBV2 and TRBJ2-1, with TRBD1 identical over 11 bases. The J segment lost 4 bases and the V segment lost 6 bases, leaving 8 bases of the junction unmatched. The CDR3 sequence is 16 residues long. The germline CDR1 and CDR2 sequences are SNHLY and FYNNEI. The CDR3 nucleotides are TGTGCCAGCAGCCGAGCCGGGACAGGGGGTTACAATGAGCAGTTCTTC. It codes for CASSRAGTGGYNEQFF.

V usage is TRBV30 and J usage is TRBJ1-1; no definite D call. Trimming removed 7 bases at V and 5 bases at J, with 17 bases between. This CDR3 is 13 amino acids long. Germline V gene lookup returns CDR1 GTSNPN and CDR2 SVGIG (reference sequence). CDR3 in amino acids: CAYESGHGTEAFF. The CDR3, as DNA: TGTGCCTACGAGTCAGGCCACGGGACTGAAGCTTTCTTT. The full variable domain, rest sourced from reference TRBV30 and TRBJ1-1, is SQTIHQWPATLVQPVGSPLSLECTVEGTSNPNLYWYRQAAGRGLQLLFYSVGIGQISSEVPQNLSASRPQDRQFILSSKKLLLSDSGFYLCAYESGHGTEAFFGQGTRLTVV.

Only one count was recorded for this clone. The chain is built from TRBV27 and TRBJ1-5; no definite D call. CDR3 length: 13 amino acids. Trimming took 5 bases from V and 5 from J, leaving 10 bases between them. In germline, CDR1 is MNHEY, CDR2 SMNVEV (reference sequence). The CDR3 loop is CASSPEWDQPQHF. CDR3 DNA sequence: TGTGCCAGCAGTCCGGAATGGGATCAGCCCCAGCATTTT.

Within the sample, this clone is medium-sized. The chain joins TRBV4-2 to TRBJ2-7, with 11 bases lining up with TRBD2. Germline V gene data show CDR1 as LGHNA and CDR2 as YNFKEQ. V shed 0 bases, J shed 2 bases, and the junction held 3 bases outside the gene matches. The CDR3 consists of 16 residues. The CDR3 protein is CASSQDATSGAYEQYF. CDR3 DNA: TGTGCCAGCAGCCAAGATGCGACTAGCGGGGCCTACGAGCAGTACTTC.

CDR3 residues: CASSLSVVPDRGGYGYTF. In DNA, the CDR3 is TGTGCCAGCAGTTTATCGGTAGTCCCGGACAGGGGCGGCTATGGCTACACCTTC. The gene calls are TRBV27 and TRBJ1-2; 9 bases agree with TRBD1. The CDR3 sequence is 18 residues long. Germline V gene data show CDR1 as MNHEY and CDR2 as SMNVEV (reference sequence). The V gene end was trimmed by 0 bases and the J gene end by 4 bases; junction bases not matched to a gene: 12.

The CDR3 sequence is CASRPTGPNERDYGYTF. The CDR3 DNA reads as TGTGCCAGCAGACCTACCGGGCCTAACGAGAGGGACTATGGCTACACCTTC. V is TRBV7-4 and J is TRBJ1-2; no clear D. V gave up 6 bases and J gave up 3 bases, with 23 bases separating them. The germline CDR1 and CDR2 sequences are SGHVT and SQSDAQ. CDR3 length: 17 amino acids. The full variable domain, in which reference TRBV7-4 and TRBJ1-2 provide the parts outside the CDR3, is GAGVSQSPRYKVAKRGRDVALRCDSISGHVTLYWYRQTLGQGSEVLTYSQSDAQRDKSGRPSGRFSAERPERSVSTLKIQRTEQGDSAVYLCASRPTGPNERDYGYTFGSGTRLTVV.

With respect to this clone: Other DNA sequences in the sample encode the same CDR3. The chain employs TRBV27 and TRBJ2-7; D uncertain. With 0 bases removed from V and 4 bases from J, the gap between germline ends came to 4 bases. CDR1 and CDR2 from the germline V gene are MNHEY and SMNVEV (reference sequence). This CDR3 contains 12 residues. The DNA of the CDR3 is TGTGCCAGCAGTTTATCGGGATACGAGCAGTACTTC. Translated: CASSLSGYEQYF.

The V and J genes are TRBV7-9 and TRBJ2-2, with TRBD1 identical over 11 bases. Germline loops: CDR1 SEHNR, CDR2 FQNEAQ (reference sequence). The CDR3 has 19 amino acids. V was pared by 5 bases and J by 3 bases, with 14 bases of the junction left unmatched. CDR3 coding DNA: TGTGCCAGCAGCCCGAGATGGAACCGGGACAGGGGGGACACCGGGGAGCTGTTTTTT. Translated, it gives CASSPRWNRDRGDTGELFF.

A few counts support this clone. The chain employs TRBV4-2 and TRBJ2-1; D possibly corresponds to TRBD2 (5 bases). CDR1 LGHNA and CDR2 YNFKEQ come from the germline V gene. The CDR3 is made up of 17 amino acids. Trimming removed 1 base from V and 5 bases from J, with 18 bases in between. CDR3 amino acids: CASSQVLAGPPDNEQFF. The CDR3 bases are TGTGCCAGCAGCCAAGTGCTTGCGGGCCCCCCAGACAATGAGCAGTTCTTC.

For the CDR3, the DNA is TGTGCCAGCAGTTACAGGGAAGGGTCGTATGGCTACACCTTC. Its protein is CASSYREGSYGYTF. The gene calls are TRBV6-5 and TRBJ1-2; D is unclear. CDR1 and CDR2 (germline): MNHEY, SVGAGI. Trimming took off 2 bases at V and 5 bases at J, with 12 bases between the two ends. There are 14 residues in the CDR3.

The chain couples TRBV30 to TRBJ2-2, with TRBD1 identical over 9 bases. V lost 6 bases, J lost 3 bases, and 8 bases stayed unmatched. CDR1 and CDR2 from the germline V gene are GTSNPN and SVGIG (reference sequence). This CDR3 is built from 15 residues. The chain's CDR3 is CACADRGNYTGELFF. CDR3 in DNA: TGTGCCTGTGCTGACAGGGGGAATTACACCGGGGAGCTGTTTTTT.

This chain joins TRBV27 and TRBJ2-7, with D maybe TRBD1 (6 bases). The V gene's germline CDR1 is MNHEY and CDR2 SMNVEV (reference sequence). The germline V and J ends were trimmed by 5 bases and 6 bases, with 17 bases remaining between them. The CDR3 totals 14 residues. The CDR3 is CASSPDSRSVEQYF. As DNA, the CDR3 is TGTGCCAGCAGTCCGGACAGTCGGAGTGTCGAGCAGTACTTC.

The chain joins TRBV13 to TRBJ1-3; no reliable D call. The CDR3 is 11 residues long. The V end lost 5 bases, the J end lost 4 bases, and 3 bases lay between the germline ends. Germline V gene data show CDR1 as PRHDT and CDR2 as FYEKMQ (reference sequence). The CDR3 sequence is CASSPGNTIYF. CDR3 coding DNA: TGTGCCAGCAGCCCCGGAAACACCATATATTTT.

This rearrangement joins TRBV19 to TRBJ2-1, with TRBD2 as a possible D gene (5 bases). This CDR3 is built from 16 residues. V lost 0 bases, J lost 6 bases, and 15 bases lay in between. CDR1 LNHDA and CDR2 SQIVND come from the germline V gene (reference sequence). CDR3 coding DNA: TGTGCCAGTAGTATAGAACTAGTCTTAGGGTCCAATGAGCAGTTCTTC. Translating it yields CASSIELVLGSNEQFF.

This rearrangement joins TRBV29-1 to TRBJ2-2, with a possible D match to TRBD1 (7 bases). Trimming shortened V by 2 bases and J by 1 base, and 14 bases separated the two germline ends. The CDR3 consists of 16 residues. The V gene's germline CDR1 is SQVTM and CDR2 ANQGSEA. Written as DNA, the CDR3 is TGCAGCGTTGAAATGGGCGGGACAGAGAACACCGGGGAGCTGTTTTTT. The encoded protein is CSVEMGGTENTGELFF.

This chain joins TRBV18 and TRBJ1-6; possible D gene TRBD1, 5 bases. CDR1 is KGHSH and CDR2 is LQKENI in the germline V gene. The CDR3 consists of 15 residues. The V end was cut by 5 bases, the J end by 7 bases, with 15 bases between. The CDR3 DNA reads as TGTGCCAGCTCATCGACAGAGCGGGTAAATTCACCCCTCCACTTT. Residues: CASSSTERVNSPLHF.

This clone was seen a few times. The J gene is TRBJ2-1, the V gene TRBV30; maybe TRBD2 (6 bases). V was cut by 3 bases and J by 8 bases, with 11 bases left in between. Germline loops: CDR1 GTSNPN, CDR2 SVGIG (reference sequence). This CDR3 has 12 amino acids. CDR3 amino acids: CAWSPGGDEQFF. In DNA form, the CDR3 reads TGTGCCTGGAGCCCCGGCGGGGATGAGCAGTTCTTC.

The rearrangement joins TRBV27 to TRBJ2-7; 7 nucleotides align to TRBD1. The CDR3 is 14 amino acids. V was pared by 6 bases and J by 6 bases, with 11 bases of the junction left unmatched. Per the germline V gene, CDR1 is MNHEY and CDR2 is SMNVEV (reference sequence). Here the CDR3 reads CASSSLTGSREQYF. Here the CDR3 DNA reads TGTGCCAGCAGCTCCCTGACAGGGTCGCGCGAGCAGTACTTC.

The chain uses TRBV7-8 and TRBJ2-2; maybe TRBD2 (5 bases). The germline V gene encodes CDR1 SGHVS and CDR2 FQNEAQ. The CDR3 consists of 15 residues. Trimming stripped 0 bases from V and 7 bases from J, with 12 bases between. As DNA, the CDR3 is TGTGCCAGCAGCTTAGCGCCTAGCTCCGGCGGGGAGCTGTTTTTT. Amino acid sequence: CASSLAPSSGGELFF.

A single count supports this clone. The chain has TRBV7-2 and TRBJ2-7; 8 bases agree with TRBD2. V was clipped by 2 bases and J by 5 bases; unmatched bases: 5. This CDR3 region has 14 residues. The germline CDR1 and CDR2 sequences are SGHTA and FQGNSA. The chain's CDR3 is CASSLLRAGDEQYF. In DNA form, the CDR3 reads TGTGCCAGCAGCTTATTGAGAGCGGGGGACGAGCAGTACTTC.

The V gene is TRBV11-2, the J gene TRBJ1-3; D is possibly TRBD1 (5 bases). Germline V CDR1 and CDR2: SGHAT, FQNNGV. The CDR3 is 14 amino acids. Trimming shortened V by 3 bases and J by 3 bases, and 9 bases separated the two germline ends. CDR3 sequence: CASSLGVRGNTIYF. The CDR3 DNA reads as TGTGCCAGCAGCTTGGGGGTCCGTGGAAACACCATATATTTT.

The chain couples TRBV20-1 to TRBJ2-1; D is possibly TRBD2 (6 bases). The CDR3 has 11 amino acids. V was cut by 6 bases and J by 8 bases, with 11 bases left in between. Germline assignment: CDR1 DFQATT and CDR2 SNEGSKA (reference sequence). The CDR3 reads CSALSGYEQFF. CDR3 sequence (DNA): TGCAGTGCCCTTAGCGGCTATGAGCAGTTCTTC.